The 32 T cell receptor beta chains given below trace back to one sample, sequenced in a study of blood T cell repertoires in COVID-19. The data were produced by immunoSEQ multiplex PCR, yet TCRdb's version contains in-frame clones alone and is incomplete. The sample lists about 240,000 clones; roughly 80% were seen once. Specimen: PBMCs or T cells enriched from blood (not recorded which). The receptor set was obtained from a woman in her forties who had been exposed to COVID-19.

The rearrangement links TRBV25-1 to TRBJ1-1; 9 bases line up with TRBD1. CDR1 MGHDK and CDR2 SYGVNS come from the germline V gene. Trimming took 1 base from V and 0 from J; bases not matched to a gene: 9. The CDR3 length is 18 residues. Here the CDR3 DNA reads TGTGCCAGCAGTGAATGGGGGAAGGGGACAGGGTTGAACACTGAAGCTTTCTTT. Amino acid sequence: CASSEWGKGTGLNTEAFF.

The chain recombines TRBV18 with TRBJ1-2, with D uncertain. The V end was cut by 0 bases, the J end by 1 base, with 6 bases between. Looked up from germline, CDR1 is KGHSH and CDR2 is LQKENI. CDR3 size: 14 residues. As DNA, the CDR3 is TGTGCCAGCTCACCACCGGGCAGTAACTATGGCTACACCTTC. It specifies CASSPPGSNYGYTF.

The rearrangement joins TRBV7-2 to TRBJ2-6; TRBD2 agrees at 7 bases. Germline CDR1 SGHTA, CDR2 FQGNSA. The V segment lost 7 bases and the J segment 0 bases; nucleotides outside the gene matches: 12. CDR3 length: 18 amino acids. This CDR3 is CASILRVGGSSGANVLTF. The CDR3 nucleotides are TGTGCCAGCATTCTCCGAGTCGGGGGGAGCTCTGGGGCCAACGTCCTGACTTTC.

The genes are TRBV5-5 and TRBJ1-2; D not resolved. With 1 base removed from V and 7 bases from J, the gap between germline ends came to 14 bases. Per germline, CDR1 SGHKS and CDR2 YYEKEE (reference sequence). The CDR3 length is 14 residues. The CDR3 region has the DNA TGTGCCAGCAGCTTGAGTACGGGATCGGGTGGCTACACCTTC. This gives the protein CASSLSTGSGGYTF.

This clone was picked up one time. The gene calls are TRBV7-3 and TRBJ2-3, with 9 bases matching TRBD2. Per the germline V gene, CDR1 is SGHTA and CDR2 is FQGTGA. This CDR3 has 15 amino acids. V shed 6 bases and J 0 bases; nucleotides not matched to a gene: 4. Written as DNA, the CDR3 is TGTGCCAGCAGTTTCGGGACTAGCAGCACAGATACGCAGTATTTT. Its translation: CASSFGTSSTDTQYF.

The gene calls are TRBV13 and TRBJ1-1, with no clear D. The germline V and J ends were trimmed by 5 bases and 0 bases, with 13 bases remaining between them. The germline gives CDR1 PRHDT, CDR2 FYEKMQ (reference sequence). The CDR3 covers 15 residues. Here the CDR3 DNA reads TGTGCCAGCAGCCGCACTGAGGATATGAACACTGAAGCTTTCTTT. This codes for CASSRTEDMNTEAFF. Filled out from reference TRBV13 and TRBJ1-1, the complete variable domain reads AAGVIQSPRHLIKEKRETATLKCYPIPRHDTVYWYQQGPGQDPQFLISFYEKMQSDKGSIPDRFSAQQFSDYHSELNMSSLELGDSALYFCASSRTEDMNTEAFFGQGTRLTVV.

This clone was found once. The rearrangement uses TRBV27 and TRBJ1-2; D is undetermined. Germline values: CDR1 MNHEY, CDR2 SMNVEV (reference sequence). The CDR3 length is 13 residues. V lost 0 bases, J lost 6 bases, and 8 bases lay in between. CDR3 sequence reads: CASSLSSRDGYTF. CDR3 nucleotides: TGTGCCAGCAGTTTATCCTCCCGGGATGGCTACACCTTC.

This clone was picked up one time. The chain joins TRBV9 to TRBJ2-1; tentatively, D is TRBD2 (5 bases). This CDR3 has 15 residues. Trimming pared 0 bases from V and 4 bases from J, leaving 11 bases between. Germline V gene lookup returns CDR1 SGDLS and CDR2 YYNGEE. The CDR3 coding sequence is TGTGCCAGCAGCGTAGTGTCTAGCCGATACAATGAGCAGTTCTTC. Residues: CASSVVSSRYNEQFF.

The gene calls are TRBV6-5 and TRBJ2-7, with a tentative D call TRBD1 (6 bases). V was clipped by 2 bases and J by 5 bases, with 16 bases between them. The length of the CDR3 is 15 residues. Germline loops: CDR1 MNHEY, CDR2 SVGAGI. The CDR3 protein is CASSYQWGPANEQYF. The CDR3 DNA reads TGTGCCAGCAGTTACCAATGGGGGCCCGCTAACGAGCAGTACTTC.

This clone came up a few times. The sample carries other DNA sequences with the same CDR3. The chain uses TRBV19 and TRBJ1-5; 8 bases fit TRBD1. The length of the CDR3 is 14 residues. V shed 5 bases and J 2 bases; nucleotides not matched to a gene: 2. From germline, CDR1 is LNHDA and CDR2 SQIVND (reference sequence). CDR3 DNA sequence: TGTGCCAGTAGTGGACAGGGAGGCAATCAGCCCCAGCATTTT. It is translated as CASSGQGGNQPQHF.

The J gene is TRBJ1-2, the V gene TRBV9, with D unresolved. V was pared by 4 bases and J by 9 bases, with 25 bases between. The CDR3 runs to 16 residues. The germline V gene has CDR1 SGDLS and CDR2 YYNGEE. CDR3: CASSPPSGRVRESYTF. CDR3 DNA sequence: TGTGCCAGCAGCCCTCCGAGTGGCCGGGTGCGTGAGAGCTACACCTTC.

The rearrangement links TRBV2 to TRBJ1-2; 9 nucleotides line up with TRBD1. Trimming cost V 5 bases and J 5 bases; bases outside gene matches: 6. This CDR3 is built from 14 residues. CDR1 is SNHLY and CDR2 is FYNNEI in the germline V gene. This chain's CDR3 is CASSSTGGGYGYTF. CDR3 bases: TGTGCCAGCAGTTCGACAGGGGGTGGGTATGGCTACACCTTC.

In DNA, the CDR3 is TGTGCCAGCAGTACCCGGACAGAAGGGTTTGGTTCACCCCTCCACTTT. Amino acid sequence: CASSTRTEGFGSPLHF. This rearrangement joins TRBV28 to TRBJ1-6; tentatively, D is TRBD1 (6 bases). Germline V gene lookup returns CDR1 MDHEN and CDR2 SYDVKM. Trimming took off 5 bases at V and 9 bases at J, with 20 bases between the two ends. CDR3 length: 16 residues.

The J gene is TRBJ1-2, the V gene TRBV4-2; 9 nucleotides line up with TRBD1. CDR1 and CDR2 from the germline V gene are LGHNA and YNFKEQ. This CDR3 spans 17 amino acids. V shed 3 bases and J 0 bases; nucleotides not matched to a gene: 8. CDR3 DNA: TGTGCCAGCAGCCAGCCCGGGACAGGGAAACCTAACTATGGCTACACCTTC. Protein: CASSQPGTGKPNYGYTF.

Turning to this clone: The same CDR3 is also encoded by other DNA sequences in this sample. The gene calls are TRBV28 and TRBJ1-5, with 7 bases aligning to TRBD1. Losses at the gene ends were 6 bases for V and 4 bases for J; bases not matched to a gene: 9. The CDR3 is 15 amino acids. CDR1 is MDHEN, CDR2 SYDVKM, per germline. The CDR3 sequence is CASSKTGWGNQPQHF. CDR3 coding DNA: TGTGCCAGCAGCAAGACAGGGTGGGGAAATCAGCCCCAGCATTTT.

The CDR3 protein is CASREQGSDTEAFF. The CDR3 nucleotides are TGTGCCAGTAGGGAACAGGGGTCGGACACTGAAGCTTTCTTT. V gene TRBV19 combines with J gene TRBJ1-1, with 7 bases that match TRBD1. This CDR3 has 14 residues. Trimming at V came to 6 bases and at J to 3 bases, leaving 7 bases not matched to a gene. Germline V CDR1 and CDR2: LNHDA, SQIVND (reference sequence).

The CDR3 region is CASSGKSGYGNEKLFF. The CDR3 DNA is TGTGCCAGCAGCGGAAAAAGCGGGTACGGTAATGAAAAACTGTTTTTT. The V and J genes are TRBV5-6 and TRBJ1-4; D gene ambiguous. V lost 4 bases and J lost 4, with 17 bases in between. Germline V gives CDR1 SGHDT, CDR2 YYEEEE. This CDR3 is built from 16 residues.

This clone has just a few counts. The chain carries TRBV5-1 and TRBJ1-5; 8 nucleotides line up with TRBD1. The CDR3 covers 22 residues. Germline V gene sequence: CDR1 SGHRS, CDR2 YFSETQ. V was clipped by 0 bases and J by 0 bases; unmatched bases: 20. The CDR3 is CASSLVRGVPGQVVNSNQPQHF. The DNA for the CDR3 is TGCGCCAGCAGCTTGGTACGGGGGGTCCCGGGACAGGTAGTTAATAGCAATCAGCCCCAGCATTTT. The complete variable domain, with remaining parts taken from reference TRBV5-1 and TRBJ1-5, reads KAGVTQTPRYLIKTRGQQVTLSCSPISGHRSVSWYQQTPGQGLQFLFEYFSETQRNKGNFPGRFSGRQFSNSRSEMNVSTLELGDSALYLCASSLVRGVPGQVVNSNQPQHFGDGTRLSIL.

This chain links TRBV7-8 with TRBJ1-2, with D perhaps TRBD1 (6 bases). CDR1 SGHVS and CDR2 FQNEAQ come from the germline V gene. The CDR3 is 13 amino acids. V dropped 5 bases and J dropped 4 bases, with 11 bases sitting between them. The CDR3 sequence: CASSLRGSYGYTF. CDR3 DNA: TGTGCCAGCAGCCTCAGGGGTAGCTATGGCTACACCTTC. Variable domain in full (rest from reference TRBV7-8 and TRBJ1-2): GAGVSQSPRYKVAKRGQDVALRCDPISGHVSLFWYQQALGQGPEFLTYFQNEAQLDKSGLPSDRFFAERPEGSVSTLKIQRTQQEDSAVYLCASSLRGSYGYTFGSGTRLTVV.

The genes are TRBV3-1 (or the pseudogene TRBV3-2) and TRBJ1-2; TRBD1 aligns across 7 bases. CDR1 LGHDT and CDR2 YNNKEL come from the germline V gene (reference sequence). This CDR3 region has 14 residues. After removal of 7 bases from V and 4 bases from J, the junction contained 9 bases not matched to a gene. DNA of the CDR3: TGTGCCAGCACCTCGAGGACAGGCCTCTATGGCTACACCTTC. This encodes CASTSRTGLYGYTF.

This clone was seen a single time. This chain uses TRBV5-1 with TRBJ1-2; tentatively, D is TRBD1 (5 bases). Germline V gives CDR1 SGHRS, CDR2 YFSETQ. Trimming took 0 bases from V and 6 from J, leaving 15 bases between them. The CDR3 consists of 15 residues. This chain's CDR3 is CASSLENPQGNGYTF. CDR3 DNA: TGCGCCAGCAGCTTGGAGAACCCGCAGGGAAATGGCTACACCTTC.

Notes on this clone: Other nucleotide sequences from this sample produce the same CDR3. The rearrangement uses TRBV19 and TRBJ2-1; TRBD2 agrees at 11 bases. Germline CDR1 is LNHDA and CDR2 is SQIVND (reference sequence). Unmatched junction bases numbered 2, after V lost 3 bases and J lost 4 bases. The CDR3 sequence is 15 residues long. Here the CDR3 reads CASSISSGGYNEQFF. The CDR3 DNA reads as TGTGCCAGTAGTATTTCTAGCGGGGGGTACAATGAGCAGTTCTTC.

This clone was counted a few times. The V gene is TRBV24-1, the J gene TRBJ2-1; the match to TRBD1 covers 8 bases. The CDR3 runs 13 residues. CDR1 and CDR2 (germline): KGHDR, SFDVKD. The junction had 4 bases not matched to a gene; V was cut back by 6 bases and J by 7 bases. The CDR3 reads CATSPGGGNEQFF. As DNA, the CDR3 is TGTGCCACCAGTCCAGGGGGCGGGAATGAGCAGTTCTTC.

This clone was counted between two and nine times. This chain joins TRBV6-5 and TRBJ2-1; no firm D call. Germline CDR1 reads MNHEY; CDR2 reads SVGAGI. This CDR3 is 13 amino acids long. The ends were cut back, 6 bases at V and 2 bases at J, with 8 bases in the middle. The CDR3 loop reads CASSQDTYNEQFF. CDR3 sequence (DNA): TGTGCCAGCAGCCAAGACACCTACAATGAGCAGTTCTTC.

The rearrangement links TRBV11-2 to TRBJ1-6; unclear D gene. Per germline, CDR1 SGHAT and CDR2 FQNNGV. There are 15 residues in the CDR3. V gave up 0 bases and J gave up 3 bases, with 6 bases separating them. The CDR3 sequence is CASSLDSVYNSPLHF. CDR3 bases: TGTGCCAGCAGCTTAGACTCGGTCTATAATTCACCCCTCCACTTT.

This sequence joins TRBV10-3 and TRBJ2-2; 9 bases map to TRBD1. Trimming cost V 3 bases and J 9 bases; bases outside gene matches: 2. This CDR3 spans 13 amino acids. Looked up from germline, CDR1 is ENHRY and CDR2 is SYGVKD. Here the CDR3 DNA reads TGTGCCATCAGTGAAGGACAGGGGTGGGAGCTGTTTTTT. This encodes CAISEGQGWELFF.

This chain joins TRBV10-3 and TRBJ1-6, with D hard to call. The V end was cut by 0 bases, the J end by 10 bases, with 13 bases between. The CDR3 runs to 15 residues. Germline CDR1 and CDR2: ENHRY and SYGVKD. The CDR3 region has the DNA TGTGCCATCAGTGAGTCAAGGCGGGGAAGGTCACCCCTCCACTTT. Translated: CAISESRRGRSPLHF.

The V call is TRBV4-3, the J call TRBJ1-2, with TRBD1 identical over 9 bases. This CDR3 has 17 residues. Germline assignment: CDR1 LGHNA and CDR2 YSLEER. The V segment lost 0 bases and the J segment 5 bases; nucleotides outside the gene matches: 10. The CDR3 region has the DNA TGCGCCAGCAGCCAAGATGGGACAGGGCCCGGGGTATATGGCTACACCTTC. It is translated as CASSQDGTGPGVYGYTF.

This sequence joins TRBV27 and TRBJ2-7, with TRBD2 as a possible D gene (6 bases). Germline CDR1 is MNHEY and CDR2 is SMNVEV (reference sequence). Trimming cost V 5 bases and J 2 bases, with 13 bases left between them. This CDR3 spans 14 amino acids. CDR3 residues: CASSLEGWPYEQYF. CDR3 nucleotides: TGTGCCAGCAGTCTGGAGGGATGGCCCTACGAGCAGTACTTC.

The chain is built from TRBV4-2 and TRBJ2-5; 10 bases align to TRBD2. The CDR3 runs to 16 residues. From germline, CDR1 is LGHNA and CDR2 YNFKEQ. V gave up 0 bases and J gave up 1 base; unmatched junction bases: 2. CDR3 in amino acids: CASSQEVAGGQETQYF. The CDR3 coding sequence is TGTGCCAGCAGCCAAGAGGTAGCGGGGGGCCAAGAGACCCAGTACTTC.

V and J are TRBV7-8 and TRBJ2-1; maybe TRBD1 (5 bases). With 1 base removed from V and 0 bases from J, the gap between germline ends came to 7 bases. The CDR3 is made up of 15 amino acids. Germline CDR1 SGHVS, CDR2 FQNEAQ. CDR3 amino acids: CASSLDRLSYNEQFF. The CDR3 nucleotides read TGTGCCAGCAGCTTAGACAGGCTCTCCTACAATGAGCAGTTCTTC.

The chain has TRBV27 and TRBJ1-2; TRBD1 is a possible D gene (5 bases). Germline-derived CDR1 and CDR2 are MNHEY and SMNVEV (reference sequence). V dropped 5 bases and J dropped 6 bases, with 13 bases sitting between them. The CDR3 covers 13 residues. CDR3 bases: TGTGCCAGCAGTGCAAGGGGAAATAATGGCTACACCTTC. This sequence encodes CASSARGNNGYTF.